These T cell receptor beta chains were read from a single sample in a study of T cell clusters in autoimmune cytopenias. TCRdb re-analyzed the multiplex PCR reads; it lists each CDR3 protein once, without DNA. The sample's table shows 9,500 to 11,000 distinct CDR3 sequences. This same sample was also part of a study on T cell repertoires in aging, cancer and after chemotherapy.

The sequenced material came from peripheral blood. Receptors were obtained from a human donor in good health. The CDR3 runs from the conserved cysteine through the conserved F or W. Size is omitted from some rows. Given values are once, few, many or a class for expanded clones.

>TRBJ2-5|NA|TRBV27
CASSLRLAGETQYF
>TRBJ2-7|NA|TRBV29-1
CSVPTDSYEQYF
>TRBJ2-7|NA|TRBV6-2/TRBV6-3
CAISYGSFSYEQYF
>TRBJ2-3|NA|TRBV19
CASSPGDTQYF
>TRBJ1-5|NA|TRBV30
CASSVGQVSNQPQHF
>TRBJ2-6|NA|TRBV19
CASTHMGSGANVLTF
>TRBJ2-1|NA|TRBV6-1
CASEGVAGAYNEQFF
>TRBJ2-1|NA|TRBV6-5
CASSYSPGQGFFTEQFF
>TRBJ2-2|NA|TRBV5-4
CASTPRASGGSTGELFF
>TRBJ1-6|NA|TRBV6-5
CASTRGHSPLHF
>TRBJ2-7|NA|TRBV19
CASKGSPYEQYF
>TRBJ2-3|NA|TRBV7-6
CASSLVLAGGPDTQYF
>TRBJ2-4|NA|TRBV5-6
CASSLARSNKNIQYF
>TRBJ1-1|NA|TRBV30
CAWTRAMNTEAFF
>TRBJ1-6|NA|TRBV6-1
CASGQGNSPLHF
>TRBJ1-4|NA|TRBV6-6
CASRDVQEKLFF
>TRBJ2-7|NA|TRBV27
CASSLSGSSTLYEQYF
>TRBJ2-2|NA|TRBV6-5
CASRGTSGAGELFF
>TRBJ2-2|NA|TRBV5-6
CASSFGTGSGELFF
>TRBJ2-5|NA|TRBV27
CASSSPQGRTFQETQYF
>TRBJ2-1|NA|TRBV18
CASSPAGTSGNNEQFF
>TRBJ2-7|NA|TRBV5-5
CASSLSGQGALAYEQYF
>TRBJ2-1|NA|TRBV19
CASISHPRGSSYNEQFF
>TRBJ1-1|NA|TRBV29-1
CSVGSPTGLGTEAFF
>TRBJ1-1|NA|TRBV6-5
CASSPSHGTGAFF
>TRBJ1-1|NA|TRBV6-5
CASSYSGHQNEAFF
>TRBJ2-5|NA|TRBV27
CASSPLGDWETQYF
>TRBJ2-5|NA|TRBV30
CVWTRQGPETQYF
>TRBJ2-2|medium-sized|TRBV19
CASRAASTGELFF
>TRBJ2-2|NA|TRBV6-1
CTSSYSDTGELFF
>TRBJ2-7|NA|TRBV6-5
CASSYPGTAEQYF
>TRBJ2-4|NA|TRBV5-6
CASSLAGGIQYF
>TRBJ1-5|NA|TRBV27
CASSLYWGQPQHF
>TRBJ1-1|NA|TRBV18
CASSSLPTGQGNTEAFF
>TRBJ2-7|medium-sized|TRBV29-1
CSVEGRHSTYEQYF
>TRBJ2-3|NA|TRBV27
CASSSGGRIGQYF
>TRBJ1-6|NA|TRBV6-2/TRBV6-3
CASSGRTGSSYNSPLHF
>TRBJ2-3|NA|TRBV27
CASSRAGGTTDTQYF
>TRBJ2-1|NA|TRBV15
CATSRDGLARASYNEQFF
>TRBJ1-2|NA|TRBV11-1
CASSLGLRRSYGYTF